Listed here is a single TCR beta chain. Its antigen remains unidentified. The data stem from a study of STAT5B mutations in CD4+ large granular lymphocyte leukemia. Using immunoSEQ multiplex PCR, the repertoire was profiled, and TCRdb retains in-frame clones only, with some absent. The sample lists 20,000 or so clones, 70% to 85% seen once, with roughly 13% in the top ten. General study points: Patient CD4-sorted repertoires stayed more clonal than healthy ones after leukemic-clone removal.

Trimming cost V 5 bases and J 2 bases; bases outside gene matches: 9. The germline gives CDR1 KGHSH, CDR2 LQKENI. CDR3 length equals 15 residues. The TCR was taken from a human donor in good health. The specimen was CD4+ T cells from blood buffy coats. The chain combines TRBV18 with TRBJ2-7; 7 bases line up with TRBD1. CDR3 loop: CASSSRQGATYEQYF. CDR3 bases: TGTGCCAGCTCATCACGACAGGGAGCAACCTACGAGCAGTACTTC.